This is a list of T cell receptor beta chains from one sample in a study of metastatic and nonmetastatic thyroid tumors. TCRdb re-processed the PCR reads through MiXCR. The sample holds 23,000 or so clones, more than 20% seen once. Sequencing was carried out using blood. All receptors derive from a male donor with papillary thyroid cancer or a benign thyroid nodule (not recorded which). Some clones in this sample may be carry-over from other donors' samples. The CDR3 runs from the conserved cysteine through the conserved F or W. The D gene is left open where the match is weak. A row's size may be missing; if present it is once, few, many or a size class.

J gene	V gene	clone size	D gene	CDR3 DNA	CDR3 protein
TRBJ2-7	TRBV12-3/TRBV12-4	many	TRBD2	TGTGCCAGCAGCCAAACCCTAGCGGACCTCTACGAGCAGTACTTC	CASSQTLADLYEQYF
TRBJ2-4	TRBV20-1	.	.	TGCAGTGCTAGAGATTCAGATTCAGGCATTCAGTACTTC	CSARDSDSGIQYF
TRBJ2-5	TRBV7-2	.	TRBD1	TGTGCCAGCAGCCCGACAGGGGGCCGGGAGACCCAGTACTTC	CASSPTGGRETQYF
TRBJ2-3	TRBV20-1	.	.	TGCAGTGCCTACATAGCGGTGGGGCCGCTTACAGATACGCAGTATTTT	CSAYIAVGPLTDTQYF
TRBJ2-2	TRBV6-1	many	.	TGTGCCAGCAGGTTCACGAACACCGGGGAGCTGTTTTTT	CASRFTNTGELFF
TRBJ2-2	TRBV12-5	many	TRBD1	TGTGCTAGTGGTTTGCAACAGGGACAGGGGCCCGGGGAGCTGTTTTTT	CASGLQQGQGPGELFF
TRBJ2-2	TRBV7-6	many	.	TGTGCCAGCAGCCCCTCGAGACAGGCGTACACCGGGGAGCTGTTTTTT	CASSPSRQAYTGELFF
TRBJ2-7	TRBV4-1	medium-sized	.	TGCGCCAGCAGCCAACTCCAACAGGGCTACGAGCAGTACTTC	CASSQLQQGYEQYF
TRBJ2-3	TRBV5-1	many	.	TGCGCCAGCAGCTTGGTGGGCAATCTGAATACGCAGTATTTT	CASSLVGNLNTQYF
TRBJ1-1	TRBV4-2	many	TRBD1	TGTGCCAGCAGCCAAGATAGCCGACAGGGAATGAACACTGAAGCTTTCTTT	CASSQDSRQGMNTEAFF
TRBJ2-3	TRBV28	once	TRBD2	TGTTCCAGCAGTTTAGATCGGGCGGGGGGCTCCGATACGCAGTATTTT	CSSSLDRAGGSDTQYF
TRBJ1-2	TRBV20-1	many	.	TGCAGTGCGCCGCAGAGGATGGACGGCTACACCTTC	CSAPQRMDGYTF
TRBJ1-6	TRBV3-1	.	.	TGTGCCAGCAGCCAAGGGGGGAGGGACCTCCACTTT	CASSQGGRDLHF
TRBJ1-5	TRBV4-1	many	.	TGCGCCAGCAGCCAACAGGGGATGGAGAGCAATCAGCCCCAGCATTTT	CASSQQGMESNQPQHF
TRBJ1-2	TRBV12-3/TRBV12-4	many	.	TGTGCCAGCAGTTTAGGGTTTCGGGGGGGTAGGGGCTACACCTTC	CASSLGFRGGRGYTF
TRBJ2-5	TRBV7-3	many	.	TGTGCCAGCAGCAAACAGGGTCGGGGGGAAGAGACCCAGTACTTC	CASSKQGRGEETQYF
TRBJ2-3	TRBV2	many	.	TGTGCCAGCAGTATCACAGATACGCAGTATTTT	CASSITDTQYF
TRBJ2-1	TRBV14	many	.	TGTGCCAGCAGCTATATGGCAGGGTCGGATGAGCAGTTCTTC	CASSYMAGSDEQFF
TRBJ2-3	TRBV5-1	few	TRBD2	TGCGCCAGCAGCGTCACTAGCGGGAGTACTCCGCCGACAGATACGCAGTATTTT	CASSVTSGSTPPTDTQYF
TRBJ1-5	TRBV24-1	many	TRBD1	TGTGCCACCAGTGATCCCGGGACAGGGGGCGCGAGTAGCAATCAGCCCCAGCATTTT	CATSDPGTGGASSNQPQHF
TRBJ1-3	TRBV18	.	.	TGTGCCAGCTCACCATCCTCGGCAAACTCTGGAAACACCATATATTTT	CASSPSSANSGNTIYF
TRBJ1-1	TRBV12-3/TRBV12-4	many	.	TGTGCCAGCAGGGCGGGCCAGTTGAACACTGAAGCTTTCTTT	CASRAGQLNTEAFF
TRBJ1-3	TRBV4-2	few	.	TGTGCCAGCGGGGGTGAGGCTGGAAACACCATATATTTT	CASGGEAGNTIYF
TRBJ2-1	TRBV2	few	.	TGTGCCAGCCATCTTGGGCGAGATACCTACAATGAGCAGTTCTTC	CASHLGRDTYNEQFF
TRBJ1-1	TRBV11-1	many	.	TGTGCCACCTCGAGGGACACTGAAGCTTTCTTT	CATSRDTEAFF
TRBJ1-2	TRBV7-9	many	.	TGTGCCAGCAGCTCCCAGAGACAGGTGAACTATGGCTACACCTTC	CASSSQRQVNYGYTF
TRBJ2-1	TRBV5-6	many	.	TGTGCCAGCAGCTTCCGGGATTGGCTTGGTGATGAGCAGTTCTTC	CASSFRDWLGDEQFF
TRBJ2-7	TRBV30	.	.	TGTGCCTGGAGTGGACTAGTTATGGGGGAGCAGTACTTC	CAWSGLVMGEQYF
TRBJ1-1	TRBV12-3/TRBV12-4	.	.	TGTGCCAGCATCGTACAGTTGTACACTGAAGCTTTCTTT	CASIVQLYTEAFF
TRBJ2-6	TRBV4-3	.	.	TGCGCCAGCAGCCAAGATGGGTCGTCTGGGGCCAACGTCCTGACTTTC	CASSQDGSSGANVLTF
TRBJ2-6	TRBV5-1	many	TRBD1	TGCGCCAGCATCCTGGACAGGGTCGCCTCTGGGGCCAACGTCCTGACTTTC	CASILDRVASGANVLTF
TRBJ2-1	TRBV5-4	many	.	TGTGCCAGCAGCTTGTGGGTGGGGACCGTAGTGAACCATGAGCAGTTCTTC	CASSLWVGTVVNHEQFF
TRBJ2-7	TRBV28	few	TRBD2	TGTGCCGGCATCTTTAGCGGGAGGGCCTCCTACGAGCAGTACTTC	CAGIFSGRASYEQYF
TRBJ2-1	TRBV27	many	.	TGTGCCAGCAGTTTGACTAGGGGGCTTCTCAATGAGCAGTTCTTC	CASSLTRGLLNEQFF
TRBJ2-1	TRBV30	many	.	TGTGCCTGGAGTGGTGAGACAGGCTACAATGAGCAGTTCTTC	CAWSGETGYNEQFF
TRBJ2-7	TRBV6-2/TRBV6-3	few	.	TGTGCCAGCAGTTACGGACAGCGGTACGAGCAGTACTTC	CASSYGQRYEQYF
TRBJ2-7	TRBV20-1	few	TRBD2	TGCAGTGCCAGAGAGCGGGGGTTTGGACAGTACTTC	CSARERGFGQYF
TRBJ1-2	TRBV15	many	.	TGTGCCACCAAGGAGGGAGGAGTCTATGGCTACACCTTC	CATKEGGVYGYTF
TRBJ2-7	TRBV12-3/TRBV12-4	few	.	TGTGCCAGCAGCCGGCAGTCGGGGGGCGACGAGCAGTACTTC	CASSRQSGGDEQYF
TRBJ2-2	TRBV20-1	.	TRBD1	TGCAGTGCCCGGACAGGCGGCATCTGGGAGCTGTTTTTT	CSARTGGIWELFF